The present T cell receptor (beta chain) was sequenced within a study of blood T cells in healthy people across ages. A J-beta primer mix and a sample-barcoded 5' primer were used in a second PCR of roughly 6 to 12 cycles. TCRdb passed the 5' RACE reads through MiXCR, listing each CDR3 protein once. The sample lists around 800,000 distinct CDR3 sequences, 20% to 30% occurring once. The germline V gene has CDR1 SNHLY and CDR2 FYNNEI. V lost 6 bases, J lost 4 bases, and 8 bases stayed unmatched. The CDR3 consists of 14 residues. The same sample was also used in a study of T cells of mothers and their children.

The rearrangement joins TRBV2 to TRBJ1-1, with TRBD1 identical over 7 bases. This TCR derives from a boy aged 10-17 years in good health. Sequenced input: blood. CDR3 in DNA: TGTGCCAGCAGACCCTCAGGGGGTGGCACTGAAGCTTTCTTT. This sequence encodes CASRPSGGGTEAFF.